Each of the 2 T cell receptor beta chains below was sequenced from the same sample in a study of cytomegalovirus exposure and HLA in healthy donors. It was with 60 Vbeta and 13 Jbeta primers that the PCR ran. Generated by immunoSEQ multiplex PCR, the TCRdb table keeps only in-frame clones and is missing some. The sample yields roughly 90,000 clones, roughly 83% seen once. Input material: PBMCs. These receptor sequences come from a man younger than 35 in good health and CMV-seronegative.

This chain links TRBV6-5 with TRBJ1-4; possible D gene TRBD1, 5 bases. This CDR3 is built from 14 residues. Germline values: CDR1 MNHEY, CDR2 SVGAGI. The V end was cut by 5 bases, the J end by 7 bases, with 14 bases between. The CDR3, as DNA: TGTGCCAGCAGTGCCGGTGGGGGGGTTGAAAAACTGTTTTTT. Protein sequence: CASSAGGGVEKLFF.

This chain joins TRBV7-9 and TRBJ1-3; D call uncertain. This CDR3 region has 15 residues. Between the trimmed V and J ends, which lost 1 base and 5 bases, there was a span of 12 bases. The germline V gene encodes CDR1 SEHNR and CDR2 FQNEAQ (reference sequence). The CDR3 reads CASSLESPSRNTIYF. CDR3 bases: TGTGCCAGCAGCTTAGAATCCCCGTCTCGAAACACCATATATTTT. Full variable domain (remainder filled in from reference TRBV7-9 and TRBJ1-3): DTGVSQNPRHKITKRGQNVTFRCDPISEHNRLYWYRQTLGQGPEFLTYFQNEAQLEKSRLLSDRFSAERPKGSFSTLEIQRTEQGDSAMYLCASSLESPSRNTIYFGEGSWLTVV.